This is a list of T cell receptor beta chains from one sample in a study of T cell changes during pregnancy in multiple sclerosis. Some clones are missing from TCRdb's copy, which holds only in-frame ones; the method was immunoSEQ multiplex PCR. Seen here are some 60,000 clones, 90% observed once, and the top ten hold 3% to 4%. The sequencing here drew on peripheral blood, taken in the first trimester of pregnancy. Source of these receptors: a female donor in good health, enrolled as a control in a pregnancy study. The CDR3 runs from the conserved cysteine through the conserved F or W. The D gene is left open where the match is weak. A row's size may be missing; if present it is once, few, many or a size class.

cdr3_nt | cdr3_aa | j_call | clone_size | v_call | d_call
TGTGCCAGCAGCTTAAAGCCAATGAACACTGAAGCTTTCTTT | CASSLKPMNTEAFF | TRBJ1-1 | . | TRBV7-9 | .
TGTGCCAGTAGTATTGCAGGGGGGACCGGGGAGCTGTTTTTT | CASSIAGGTGELFF | TRBJ2-2 | . | TRBV19 | .
TGTGCCAGCAGTTACTCGCACCTTACAGGGAAGGAAGGCTACACCTTC | CASSYSHLTGKEGYTF | TRBJ1-2 | . | TRBV6-6 | .
TGTGCCAGCAGCTTAGCGCTCGACAGGGGAAATTCCTACGAGCAGTACTTC | CASSLALDRGNSYEQYF | TRBJ2-7 | . | TRBV11-1 | TRBD1
TGTGCCAGCTCCACTACTCTGGAAGAGACCCAGTACTTC | CASSTTLEETQYF | TRBJ2-5 | . | TRBV6-1 | .
TGTGCCAGCAGCCGGACTAGCGGTGAGCAGTTCTTC | CASSRTSGEQFF | TRBJ2-1 | once | TRBV7-9 | TRBD2
TGTGCCAGCAGCAGGGGACAGATGAACACTGAAGCTTTCTTT | CASSRGQMNTEAFF | TRBJ1-1 | . | TRBV7-9 | TRBD1
TGTGCCAGCAGCTTAGGTTTCGTGGGGGCAAGGGGGACCGGGGAGCTGTTTTTT | CASSLGFVGARGTGELFF | TRBJ2-2 | . | TRBV7-8 | .
TGTGCCAGCAATATCGGGGGACAGAGTAACTATGGCTACACCTTC | CASNIGGQSNYGYTF | TRBJ1-2 | . | TRBV9 | TRBD1
TGTGCCAGCAGCGCGGGGACAGACCTTAATGAAAAACTGTTTTTT | CASSAGTDLNEKLFF | TRBJ1-4 | . | TRBV5-6 | TRBD1
TGCGCCAGCAGCCTATCGATCGGGGAGGGCACTGAAGCTTTCTTT | CASSLSIGEGTEAFF | TRBJ1-1 | . | TRBV4-3 | .
TGTGCCAGCACAGGGCTAGCGGGAGTTAATGAGCAGTTCTTC | CASTGLAGVNEQFF | TRBJ2-1 | . | TRBV2 | TRBD2